Listed below are T cell receptor beta chains from one sample, sequenced in a study of read filtering for tumor transcriptome and immune sequencing. From the reads, TCRdb called clonotypes with MiXCR, one entry per CDR3 protein. This table has some 140,000 distinct CDR3 sequences, approximately 13% appearing once. Sequencing was carried out using a population of CD138-negative cells sorted from bone marrow. The receptors were gathered from a donor aged 40 or over with multiple myeloma. The CDR3 runs from the conserved cysteine through the conserved F or W. The order of the fields is J gene, D gene, clone size, V gene, CDR3 protein, CDR3 DNA. The D gene is left open where the match is weak. Only some rows state a clone size, as once, few, many or a class for expanded clones.

TRBJ2-1	.	many	TRBV7-8	CASSLVGNYIEQFF	TGTGCCAGCAGCTTAGTCGGCAACTATATTGAGCAGTTCTTC
TRBJ1-3	.	many	TRBV28	CASRSGSPRNTIYF	TGTGCCAGCAGGTCAGGATCTCCGCGAAACACCATATATTTT
TRBJ2-7	.	many	TRBV19	CASAEGPEQYF	TGTGCCAGCGCCGAGGGTCCCGAGCAGTACTTC
TRBJ1-5	TRBD1	many	TRBV7-2	CASSPQGNNQPQHF	TGTGCCAGCAGTCCACAGGGGAACAATCAGCCCCAGCATTTT
TRBJ2-4	.	.	TRBV9	CASSGDKNIQYF	TGTGCCAGCTCGGGGGATAAAAACATACAGTACTTC
TRBJ1-1	TRBD1	many	TRBV5-1	CASSLVGQGDEAFF	TGCGCCAGCAGCTTGGTAGGACAGGGGGATGAAGCTTTCTTT
TRBJ2-1	TRBD2	.	TRBV5-1	CASSPRLAGGYTEQFF	TGCGCCAGCAGCCCGCGACTAGCGGGGGGGTACACTGAGCAGTTCTTC
TRBJ2-1	.	many	TRBV4-3	CASSQDVTLSPSNKQFF	TGCGCCAGCAGCCAAGATGTCACCCTGAGTCCCTCAAATAAGCAGTTCTTC
TRBJ1-6	TRBD1	many	TRBV9	CASSDPGTAYSYNSPLHF	TGTGCCAGCAGCGATCCCGGGACAGCTTACTCCTATAATTCACCCCTCCACTTT
TRBJ2-1	TRBD2	many	TRBV28	CASSLRTSGLNNEQFF	TGTGCCAGCAGTTTAAGGACTAGCGGGCTTAACAATGAGCAGTTCTTC
TRBJ1-5	.	many	TRBV19	CASRGNGGSNQPQHF	TGTGCCAGTAGGGGGAATGGGGGTAGCAATCAGCCCCAGCATTTT
TRBJ2-2	TRBD2	many	TRBV11-3	CASSHTPGLAANTGELFF	TGTGCCAGCAGCCATACGCCGGGACTAGCGGCGAACACCGGGGAGCTGTTTTTT
TRBJ2-7	TRBD2	many	TRBV7-9	CASLTSGSSYEQYF	TGTGCCAGCCTTACTAGCGGGAGTTCCTACGAGCAGTACTTC
TRBJ2-6	.	many	TRBV6-2/TRBV6-3	CASSPRTAGANVLTF	TGTGCCAGCAGCCCCAGGACAGCTGGGGCCAACGTCCTGACTTTC
TRBJ2-2	.	many	TRBV20-1	CSARETGRINTGELFF	TGCAGTGCTAGAGAAACAGGGAGGATAAACACCGGGGAGCTGTTTTTT
TRBJ2-1	.	many	TRBV5-1	CASSVGKSSYNEQFF	TGCGCCAGCAGCGTTGGCAAGAGCTCCTACAATGAGCAGTTCTTC
TRBJ1-2	.	many	TRBV18	CASSPRGGFGYTF	TGTGCCAGCTCACCAAGAGGGGGTTTTGGCTACACCTTC
TRBJ2-4	.	many	TRBV27	CASSSPASIQYF	TGTGCCAGCAGTTCACCAGCGAGCATTCAGTACTTC
TRBJ2-7	TRBD1	many	TRBV7-6	CASSLRGLPYEQYF	TGTGCCAGCAGCTTAAGGGGGCTACCCTACGAGCAGTACTTC
TRBJ2-5	TRBD1	.	TRBV10-2	CASSDGTGGETQYF	TGCGCCAGCAGTGACGGGACAGGGGGGGAGACCCAGTACTTC
TRBJ2-7	.	many	TRBV7-2	CASSSRTASSYEQYF	TGTGCCAGCAGCTCGAGGACAGCGTCTTCCTACGAGCAGTACTTC
TRBJ2-1	.	few	TRBV6-1	CASVPDWLLGEQFF	TGTGCCAGCGTACCGGACTGGCTCTTGGGTGAGCAGTTCTTC
TRBJ2-7	TRBD2	many	TRBV20-1	CSATLADPTYEQYF	TGCAGTGCCACCCTAGCGGACCCTACCTACGAGCAGTACTTC
TRBJ2-7	TRBD2	many	TRBV19	CASSTGLAGYYEQYF	TGTGCCAGTAGTACGGGACTAGCGGGCTACTACGAGCAGTACTTC
TRBJ2-7	TRBD1	few	TRBV7-9	CASSSRDRGYEQYF	TGTGCCAGCAGCTCTCGGGACAGGGGCTACGAGCAGTACTTC
TRBJ2-3	TRBD2	many	TRBV6-5	CASSAGLAGFTDTQYF	TGTGCCAGCAGTGCGGGACTAGCGGGATTCACAGATACGCAGTATTTT
TRBJ2-3	.	many	TRBV5-5	CASSPAQGRSTDTQYF	TGTGCCAGCAGCCCGGCACAGGGGAGGAGCACAGATACGCAGTATTTT
TRBJ1-1	.	many	TRBV11-2	CASSSYRARAEAFF	TGTGCCAGCAGCTCTTACAGGGCCCGGGCTGAAGCTTTCTTT
TRBJ2-3	.	many	TRBV10-3	CAISVETADTQYF	TGTGCCATCAGTGTTGAAACAGCCGATACGCAGTATTTT
TRBJ2-1	TRBD2	many	TRBV4-1	CASSQEGLAVNEQFF	TGCGCCAGCAGCCAAGAGGGACTAGCGGTCAATGAGCAGTTCTTC
TRBJ2-7	TRBD1	many	TRBV3-1	CASSLSPGTGTYEQYF	TGTGCCAGCAGCCTGTCCCCCGGGACAGGGACCTACGAGCAGTACTTC
TRBJ2-2	.	many	TRBV7-9	CASSLALRGRVDTGELFF	TGTGCCAGCAGCTTAGCCCTTCGTGGGAGAGTAGACACCGGGGAGCTGTTTTTT
TRBJ2-5	TRBD2	many	TRBV14	CASSELAGGTETQYF	TGTGCCAGCAGCGAACTAGCGGGAGGGACCGAGACCCAGTACTTC
TRBJ1-4	.	many	TRBV4-1	CASSQGQTTNEKLFF	TGCGCCAGCAGCCAAGGACAGACAACTAATGAAAAACTGTTTTTT
TRBJ2-2	.	.	TRBV7-9	CASSTRGSKISAGELFF	TGTGCCAGCAGCACCCGGGGCAGCAAGATTAGCGCCGGGGAGCTGTTTTTT
TRBJ2-5	.	.	TRBV12-3/TRBV12-4	CASRLGSFKETQYF	TGTGCCAGCAGGCTCGGGAGTTTTAAAGAGACCCAGTACTTC
TRBJ1-1	.	few	TRBV10-1	CASSDPLDSPNTEAFF	TGCGCCAGCAGTGACCCCCTCGATTCCCCGAACACTGAAGCTTTCTTT
TRBJ1-1	TRBD1	many	TRBV6-6	CASSMGQGRTEAFF	TGTGCCAGCAGTATGGGACAGGGCCGGACTGAAGCTTTCTTT
TRBJ2-1	.	.	TRBV5-1	CASSLASGGSYKEQFF	TGCGCCAGCAGCTTGGCGTCTGGCGGCTCCTACAAGGAGCAGTTCTTC
TRBJ2-3	.	many	TRBV4-3	CASSQDLGFGADTQYF	TGCGCCAGCAGCCAAGATTTGGGGTTCGGGGCAGATACGCAGTATTTT
TRBJ2-1	.	.	TRBV24-1	CATSDLRGNPNEQFF	TGTGCCACCAGTGATTTGAGAGGGAATCCCAATGAGCAGTTCTTC
TRBJ1-5	.	many	TRBV12-3/TRBV12-4	CASSLSGDGSQPQHF	TGTGCCAGCAGTTTATCGGGAGACGGGAGTCAGCCCCAGCATTTT
TRBJ2-1	TRBD2	few	TRBV7-2	CASSFWDYNNEQFF	TGTGCCAGCAGCTTTTGGGACTACAACAATGAGCAGTTCTTC
TRBJ1-5	.	few	TRBV2	CASSEAYSNQPQHF	TGTGCCAGCAGTGAAGCTTATAGCAATCAGCCCCAGCATTTT
TRBJ2-7	TRBD2	many	TRBV7-2	CASSPAGPSYEQYF	TGTGCCAGCAGCCCAGCGGGACCATCCTACGAGCAGTACTTC
TRBJ1-5	.	many	TRBV5-1	CASSLGGYQPQHF	TGCGCCAGCAGCTTGGGGGGATATCAGCCCCAGCATTTT